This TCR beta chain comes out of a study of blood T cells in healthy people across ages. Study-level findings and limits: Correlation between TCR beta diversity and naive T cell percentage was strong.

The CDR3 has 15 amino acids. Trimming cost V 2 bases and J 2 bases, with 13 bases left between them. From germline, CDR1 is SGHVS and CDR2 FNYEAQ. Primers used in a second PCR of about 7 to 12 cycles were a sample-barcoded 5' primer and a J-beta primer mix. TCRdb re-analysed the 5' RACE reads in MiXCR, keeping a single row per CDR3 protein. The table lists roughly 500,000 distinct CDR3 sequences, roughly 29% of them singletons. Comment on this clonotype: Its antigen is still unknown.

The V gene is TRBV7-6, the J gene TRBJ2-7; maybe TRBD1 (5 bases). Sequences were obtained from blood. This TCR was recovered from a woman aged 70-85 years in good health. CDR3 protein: CASSLIGAEPYEQYF. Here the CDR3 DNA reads TGTGCCAGCAGCTTAATAGGGGCCGAGCCCTACGAGCAGTACTTC.